This TCR beta chain was identified during a study of radiotherapy plus CTLA-4 blockade in lung cancer. The overall study: Overall, about 19% of patients showed an objective response, while 31% attained disease control. Overall study results and limits: After radiotherapy and ipilimumab, tumor-derived clones expanded in peripheral blood.

This clone was seen once. Its specificity is unknown. Germline is not matched at one junction end, which may reflect a read error. Ipilimumab CTLA-4 blockade and focal radiation were given to patients with chemo-refractory metastatic non-small-cell lung cancer. Using immunoSEQ multiplex PCR, the repertoire was profiled, and TCRdb retains in-frame clones only, with some absent. The sample holds 35,000 to 50,000 clones, approximately 73% seen once. The source of this sequence is a human donor with non-small cell lung cancer who had a complete response to radiotherapy plus ipilimumab. The sequenced sample was peripheral blood, obtained from a patient treated with radiotherapy plus ipilimumab.

The CDR3 sequence: CASTLLGAAGGWKNEQFF. The DNA for the CDR3 is TGTGCCAGCACCTTACTCGGTGCTGCGGGAGGGTGGAAAAATGAGCAGTTCTTC. V usage is TRBV7-9 and J usage is TRBJ2-1; TRBD2 aligns across 9 bases. CDR1 and CDR2 (germline): SEHNR, FQNEAQ (reference sequence). CDR3 size: 18 residues.